Following are 31 T cell receptor beta chains from one sample sequenced in a study of T cell clones after liver transplantation. The protocol was immunoSEQ multiplex PCR, while the TCRdb copy is restricted to in-frame clones and leaves out a portion. The repertoire holds around 120,000 clones, with around nine tenths as singletons. The material was CD4+ T cells from blood, obtained 12 months after liver transplant. These receptors came from a human patient who received a liver transplant. The graft donor may be the source of some T cells.

The chain uses TRBV11-2 and TRBJ2-2; weak D call: TRBD2 (6 bases). This CDR3 has 16 amino acids. The V gene lost 5 bases and the J gene lost 6 bases, with 19 bases spanning the gap. Per germline, CDR1 SGHAT and CDR2 FQNNGV. CDR3 nucleotide sequence: TGTGCCAGCAGCCCCGCCGGGGCGGGATTCGCCGGGGAGCTGTTTTTT. This translates into CASSPAGAGFAGELFF.

A single count supports this clone. The rearrangement joins TRBV2 to TRBJ2-2; D not resolved. Germline-derived CDR1 and CDR2 are SNHLY and FYNNEI. V was pared by 4 bases and J by 1 base, with 7 bases between. This CDR3 has 14 amino acids. The CDR3 is CASSGRMNTGELFF. Written as DNA, the CDR3 is TGTGCCAGCAGTGGGCGGATGAACACCGGGGAGCTGTTTTTT.

The chain is built from TRBV10-2 and TRBJ1-1; D ambiguous. The germline V and J ends were trimmed by 6 bases and 0 bases, with 8 bases remaining between them. The length of the CDR3 is 13 residues. Germline CDR1 WSHSY, CDR2 SAAADI. In nucleotides, the CDR3 is TGCGCCAGCAGAGGGATTCTGAACACTGAAGCTTTCTTT. Its translation: CASRGILNTEAFF.

The rearrangement links TRBV5-4 to TRBJ2-5; either TRBD1 or TRBD2 may fit D (5 bases each). Per germline, CDR1 SGHNT and CDR2 YYREEE (reference sequence). V lost 0 bases to trimming and J lost 5 bases, with 11 bases between them. This CDR3 has 14 amino acids. The CDR3 nucleotides read TGTGCCAGCAGCTTGGGGGGGAGCTTGGAGACCCAGTACTTC. Translated, it gives CASSLGGSLETQYF.

The rearrangement links TRBV28 to TRBJ2-7; TRBD1 aligns across 8 bases. This CDR3 spans 13 amino acids. After removal of 8 bases from V and 0 bases from J, the junction contained 3 bases not matched to a gene. Germline V gene data show CDR1 as MDHEN and CDR2 as SYDVKM. This CDR3 reads CASRQGTSYEQYF. The DNA of the CDR3 is TGTGCCAGCCGACAGGGGACCTCCTACGAGCAGTACTTC.

The chain is built from TRBV28 and TRBJ2-3; either TRBD1 or TRBD2 may supply D (5 bases each). Trimming stripped 1 base from V and 1 base from J, with 24 bases between. The CDR3 covers 20 residues. Germline V gene data show CDR1 as MDHEN and CDR2 as SYDVKM. CDR3 amino acids: CASSLLLGSAQGPRTDTQYF. CDR3 coding DNA: TGTGCCAGCAGTTTATTATTGGGGTCCGCCCAGGGACCCCGCACAGATACGCAGTATTTT.

This chain uses TRBV29-1 with TRBJ1-2; a possible D gene is TRBD1 (5 bases). Germline CDR1 reads SQVTM; CDR2 reads ANQGSEA. Trimming shortened V by 4 bases and J by 3 bases, and 15 bases separated the two germline ends. The CDR3 consists of 14 residues. The CDR3: CSVAGTADDYGYTF. As DNA, the CDR3 is TGCAGCGTTGCCGGGACGGCTGATGACTATGGCTACACCTTC.

The chain has TRBV5-1 and TRBJ2-7, with 16 bases that match TRBD2. The CDR3 extends over 15 amino acids. The ends lost 7 bases at V and 3 bases at J; junction bases unmatched: 4. CDR1 is SGHRS, CDR2 YFSETQ, per germline. DNA for the CDR3: TGCGCCAGCCGGGGACTAGCGGGAGGGAACTACGAGCAGTACTTC. Residues: CASRGLAGGNYEQYF.

The chain is built from TRBV2 and TRBJ2-5, with 7 nucleotides matching TRBD2. Germline lookup yields CDR1 SNHLY and CDR2 FYNNEI. The V gene end was trimmed by 3 bases and the J gene end by 3 bases; junction bases not matched to a gene: 10. There are 16 residues in the CDR3. In DNA, the CDR3 is TGTGCCAGCAGTGAGCGTGAGCGGGGCTCAAAAGAGACCCAGTACTTC. It yields the protein CASSERERGSKETQYF.

The V gene is TRBV12-5, the J gene TRBJ2-5; D is unresolved. The V end was cut by 5 bases, the J end by 5 bases, with 9 bases between. The CDR3 contains 12 residues. Germline V gives CDR1 LGHNT, CDR2 FRNRAP. This chain's CDR3 is CASGLSSETQYF. In nucleotides, the CDR3 is TGTGCTAGTGGTCTAAGTTCGGAGACCCAGTACTTC.

The J gene is TRBJ1-5, the V gene TRBV2; D might be TRBD1 (6 bases). This CDR3 region has 14 residues. CDR1 and CDR2 (germline): SNHLY, FYNNEI. V was clipped by 7 bases and J by 3 bases, with 13 bases between them. CDR3 protein: CASNAGQSNQPQHF. Here the CDR3 DNA reads TGTGCCAGCAATGCCGGACAGTCCAATCAGCCCCAGCATTTT.

The rearrangement uses TRBV5-6 and TRBJ1-2, with D perhaps matching TRBD1 (5 bases). The CDR3 contains 13 residues. V lost 2 bases, J lost 4 bases, and 9 bases lay in between. Germline V CDR1 and CDR2: SGHDT, YYEEEE. CDR3 in DNA: TGTGCCAGCAGCTTTTCCGGGACCTATGGCTACACCTTC. Protein: CASSFSGTYGYTF.

The chain employs TRBV2 and TRBJ1-5, with 8 positions matching TRBD1. Germline loops: CDR1 SNHLY, CDR2 FYNNEI. The CDR3 extends over 13 amino acids. Trimming cost V 5 bases and J 7 bases; bases outside gene matches: 4. As DNA, the CDR3 is TGTGCCAGCAGTATAGACAGGGGCCAGCCCCAGCATTTT. Encoded protein: CASSIDRGQPQHF.

The genes are TRBV6-5 and TRBJ1-4, with D maybe TRBD1 (5 bases). Trimming took 6 bases from V and 8 from J, leaving 13 bases between them. The CDR3 totals 13 residues. Germline CDR1 reads MNHEY; CDR2 reads SVGAGI. The CDR3 protein is CASREGAREKLFF. CDR3 DNA sequence: TGTGCCAGCAGGGAAGGGGCACGGGAAAAACTGTTTTTT.

The chain links TRBV5-1 to TRBJ2-7, with 9 bases lining up with TRBD2. Germline loops: CDR1 SGHRS, CDR2 YFSETQ. Unmatched junction bases numbered 6, after V lost 5 bases and J lost 3 bases. The CDR3 extends over 14 amino acids. CDR3 protein: CASRISGSHYEQYF. The CDR3 region has the DNA TGCGCCAGCAGGATTAGCGGGAGTCACTACGAGCAGTACTTC. Looking up the rest from reference TRBV5-1 and TRBJ2-7 gives the full variable domain: KAGVTQTPRYLIKTRGQQVTLSCSPISGHRSVSWYQQTPGQGLQFLFEYFSETQRNKGNFPGRFSGRQFSNSRSEMNVSTLELGDSALYLCASRISGSHYEQYFGPGTRLTVT.

The chain has TRBV7-2 and TRBJ2-7; 11 bases map to TRBD2. The V segment lost 6 bases and the J segment 1 base; nucleotides outside the gene matches: 8. The CDR3 sequence is 16 residues long. Looked up from germline, CDR1 is SGHTA and CDR2 is FQGNSA. The CDR3 loop is CASSKLTSGSSYEQYF. The CDR3 DNA sequence: TGTGCCAGCAGTAAACTTACTAGCGGGAGTTCCTACGAGCAGTACTTC.

The chain couples TRBV30 to TRBJ2-1; D remains unclear. The CDR3 consists of 13 residues. CDR1 GTSNPN and CDR2 SVGIG come from the germline V gene (reference sequence). Trimming removed 1 base at V and 8 bases at J, with 12 bases between. The CDR3 DNA reads as TGTGCCTGGAGTGGAGGACCGAGCGATGAGCAGTTCTTC. Its translation: CAWSGGPSDEQFF.

This chain uses TRBV2 with TRBJ2-2, with no clear D. The CDR3 sequence is 14 residues long. V lost 5 bases and J lost 1, with 8 bases in between. Germline CDR1 and CDR2: SNHLY and FYNNEI. The CDR3 DNA follows: TGTGCCAGCAGTTCCGATGGGAACACCGGGGAGCTGTTTTTT. Translated, it gives CASSSDGNTGELFF.

The chain is built from TRBV1 and TRBJ2-6; the D call in the table, TRBD2, was not verified against the DNA. TRBV1 is a pseudogene segment. CDR3 length equals 19 residues. The CDR3 here is CTSSQRPSGRAPGANVLTF. The CDR3 DNA sequence: TGCACCAGCAGCCAGCGCCCTAGCGGGAGAGCTCCTGGGGCCAACGTCCTGACTTTC.

The rearrangement links TRBV5-1 to TRBJ1-1; D is undetermined. The V and J ends lost 4 bases and 0 bases respectively, with 10 bases between them. The length of the CDR3 is 14 residues. The germline CDR1 and CDR2 sequences are SGHRS and YFSETQ. The CDR3 reads CASSGTRMNTEAFF. CDR3 nucleotide sequence: TGCGCCAGCAGCGGTACACGCATGAACACTGAAGCTTTCTTT.

This clone was detected only once. The CDR3 sequence: CASSRQATGGLASTDTQYF. As DNA, the CDR3 is TGTGCCAGCAGCCGACAAGCCACCGGTGGGCTTGCTAGCACAGATACGCAGTATTTT. The chain joins TRBV11-3 to TRBJ2-3, with D hard to call. Germline V gene data show CDR1 as SGHNT and CDR2 as YENEEA. CDR3 size: 19 residues. The ends were cut back, 5 bases at V and 0 bases at J, with 24 bases in the middle.

This chain connects TRBV2 to TRBJ1-5, with 7 bases lining up with TRBD1. CDR1 SNHLY and CDR2 FYNNEI come from the germline V gene. CDR3 length: 16 residues. The V gene end was trimmed by 6 bases and the J gene end by 2 bases; junction bases not matched to a gene: 10. CDR3 bases: TGTGCCAGCAGGGCGGGGGCAGGGGGTGGCAATCAGCCCCAGCATTTT. Translation: CASRAGAGGGNQPQHF.

The J gene is TRBJ2-3, the V gene TRBV5-4, with 12 bases lining up with TRBD2. The CDR3 has 16 residues. Trimming cost V 4 bases and J 0 bases; bases outside gene matches: 3. Per germline, CDR1 SGHNT and CDR2 YYREEE (reference sequence). The CDR3 DNA is TGTGCCAGCAGCGCCGGACTAGCGGGAAGCACAGATACGCAGTATTTT. Encoded protein: CASSAGLAGSTDTQYF.

V gene TRBV11-3 combines with J gene TRBJ2-5; D may match TRBD1 or TRBD2 (5 bases each). V was trimmed by 1 base and J by 3 bases, leaving 15 bases between them. In germline, CDR1 is SGHNT, CDR2 YENEEA. This CDR3 region has 16 residues. Here the CDR3 reads CASSLGDGARKETQYF. Here the CDR3 DNA reads TGTGCCAGCAGCTTAGGAGACGGGGCGCGGAAAGAGACCCAGTACTTC.

The chain carries TRBV25-1 and TRBJ2-7; D is unclear. CDR3 length: 12 amino acids. The V and J ends lost 5 bases and 3 bases respectively, with 8 bases between them. The germline V gene encodes CDR1 MGHDK and CDR2 SYGVNS. CDR3 region: CASSPTSYEQYF. In DNA, the CDR3 is TGTGCCAGCAGTCCGACAAGCTACGAGCAGTACTTC.

The V gene is TRBV9, the J gene TRBJ2-3; TRBD2 matches at 8 bases. The CDR3 has 16 amino acids. After removal of 0 bases from V and 2 bases from J, the junction contained 5 bases not matched to a gene. Germline CDR1 is SGDLS and CDR2 is YYNGEE. CDR3: CASSVAASGYTDTQYF. CDR3 sequence (DNA): TGTGCCAGCAGCGTAGCTGCTAGCGGGTACACAGATACGCAGTATTTT.

In DNA form, the CDR3 reads TGTGCCAGCAGCGCCGGGAGGGCCTACAATGAGCAGTTCTTC. The encoded protein is CASSAGRAYNEQFF. The J gene is TRBJ2-1, the V gene TRBV14; 8 bases map to TRBD2. The V gene's germline CDR1 is SGHDN and CDR2 FVKESK. This CDR3 region has 14 residues. The ends lost 5 bases at V and 2 bases at J; junction bases unmatched: 2.

The chain is built from TRBV7-8 and TRBJ2-3, with 9 bases aligning to TRBD2. The CDR3 has 14 amino acids. V trimming: 5 bases; J trimming: 6 bases; junction bases outside the gene matches: 6. Germline loops: CDR1 SGHVS, CDR2 FQNEAQ. CDR3 protein: CASSTTTSGDTQYF. CDR3 nucleotide sequence: TGTGCCAGCAGCACCACGACTAGCGGTGATACGCAGTATTTT.

The sample holds one count of this clone. The chain is built from TRBV30 and TRBJ1-4, with 8 bases identical to TRBD1. Germline CDR1 GTSNPN, CDR2 SVGIG (reference sequence). The junction had 6 bases not matched to a gene; V was cut back by 5 bases and J by 7 bases. The CDR3 is 13 amino acids. The CDR3 DNA is TGTGCCTGGCGGGACAGGTCGCGTGAAAAACTGTTTTTT. Protein: CAWRDRSREKLFF.

V usage is TRBV5-1 and J usage is TRBJ1-1; no firm D call. Per germline, CDR1 SGHRS and CDR2 YFSETQ. The CDR3 length is 13 residues. Deletions cut 0 bases from V and 2 bases from J, with 5 bases between. This chain's CDR3 is CASSLDSNTEAFF. CDR3 DNA: TGCGCCAGCAGCTTGGACAGCAACACTGAAGCTTTCTTT.

J is TRBJ2-1 and V is TRBV5-1, with 10 bases fitting TRBD1. Germline CDR1 and CDR2: SGHRS and YFSETQ. The CDR3 runs 13 residues. V lost 4 bases and J lost 8; bases outside the gene matches: 3. CDR3 in DNA: TGCGCCAGCAGCCGGGACAGGGGATATGAGCAGTTCTTC. Its protein product is CASSRDRGYEQFF.